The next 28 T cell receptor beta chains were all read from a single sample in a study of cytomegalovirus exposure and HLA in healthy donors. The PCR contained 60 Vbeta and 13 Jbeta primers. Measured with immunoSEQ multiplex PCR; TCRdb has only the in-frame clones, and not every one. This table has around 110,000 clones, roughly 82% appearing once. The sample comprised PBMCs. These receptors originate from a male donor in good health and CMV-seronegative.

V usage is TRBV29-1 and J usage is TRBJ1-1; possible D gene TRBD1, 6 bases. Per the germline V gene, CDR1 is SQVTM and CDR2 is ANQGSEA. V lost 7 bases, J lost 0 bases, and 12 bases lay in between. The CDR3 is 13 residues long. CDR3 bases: TGCAGCGGCTACAGGGCCCTGAACACTGAAGCTTTCTTT. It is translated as CSGYRALNTEAFF.

Here the CDR3 DNA reads TGTGCCTGGATCCGGGACAGGGGCTCTGGGGCCAACGTCCTGACTTTC. It encodes CAWIRDRGSGANVLTF. The rearrangement joins TRBV30 to TRBJ2-6; 10 nucleotides agree with TRBD1. CDR3 length: 16 residues. V was pared by 4 bases and J by 0 bases, with 3 bases of the junction left unmatched. CDR1 GTSNPN and CDR2 SVGIG come from the germline V gene (reference sequence). The full variable domain, its missing parts supplied by reference TRBV30 and TRBJ2-6, is SQTIHQWPATLVQPVGSPLSLECTVEGTSNPNLYWYRQAAGRGLQLLFYSVGIGQISSEVPQNLSASRPQDRQFILSSKKLLLSDSGFYLCAWIRDRGSGANVLTFGAGSRLTVL.

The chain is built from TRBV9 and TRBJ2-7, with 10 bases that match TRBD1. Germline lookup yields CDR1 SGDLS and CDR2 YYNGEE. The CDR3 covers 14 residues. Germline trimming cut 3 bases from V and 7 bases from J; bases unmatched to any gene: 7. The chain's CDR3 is CASSGGTGVREQYF. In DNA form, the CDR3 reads TGTGCCAGCAGCGGTGGGACAGGGGTGCGGGAGCAGTACTTC.

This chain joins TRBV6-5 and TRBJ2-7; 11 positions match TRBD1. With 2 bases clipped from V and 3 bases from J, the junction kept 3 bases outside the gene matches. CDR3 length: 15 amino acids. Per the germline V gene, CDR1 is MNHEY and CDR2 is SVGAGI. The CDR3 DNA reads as TGTGCCAGCAGTTACCGGGACAGGGGGTTCTACGAGCAGTACTTC. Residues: CASSYRDRGFYEQYF.

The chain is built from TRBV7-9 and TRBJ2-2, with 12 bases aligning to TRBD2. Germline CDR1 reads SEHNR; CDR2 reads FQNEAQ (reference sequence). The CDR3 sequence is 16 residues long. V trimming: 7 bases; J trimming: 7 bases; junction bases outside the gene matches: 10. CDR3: CASTERTSGKFGELFF. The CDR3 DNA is TGTGCCAGCACCGAGCGGACTAGCGGGAAATTCGGGGAGCTGTTTTTT.

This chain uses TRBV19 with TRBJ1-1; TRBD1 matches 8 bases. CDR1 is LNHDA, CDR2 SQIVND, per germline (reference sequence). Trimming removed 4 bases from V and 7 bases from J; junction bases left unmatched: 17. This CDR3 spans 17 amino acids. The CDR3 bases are TGTGCCAGTAGTACCCCCGTCACGGGACAGGCGAGATATGAAGCTTTCTTT. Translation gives CASSTPVTGQARYEAFF.

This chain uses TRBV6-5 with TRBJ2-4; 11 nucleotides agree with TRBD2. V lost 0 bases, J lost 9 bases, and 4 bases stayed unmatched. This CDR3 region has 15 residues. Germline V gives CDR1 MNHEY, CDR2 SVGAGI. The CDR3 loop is CASSYSTSGMVIQYF. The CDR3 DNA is TGTGCCAGCAGTTACTCGACTAGCGGGATGGTCATTCAGTACTTC.

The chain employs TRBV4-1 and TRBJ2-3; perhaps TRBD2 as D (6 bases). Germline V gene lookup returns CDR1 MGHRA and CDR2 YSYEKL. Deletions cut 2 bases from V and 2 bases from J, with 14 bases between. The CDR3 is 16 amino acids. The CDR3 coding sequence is TGCGCCAGCAGCCAATCGGGAGAAGTCCCCACAGATACGCAGTATTTT. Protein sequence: CASSQSGEVPTDTQYF.

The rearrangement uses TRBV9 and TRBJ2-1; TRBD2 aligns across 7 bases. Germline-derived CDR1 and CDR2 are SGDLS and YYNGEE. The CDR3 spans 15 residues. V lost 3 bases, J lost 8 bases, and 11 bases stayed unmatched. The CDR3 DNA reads TGTGCCAGCAGCGCCCGCCCGGGAGGAGGATATGAGCAGTTCTTC. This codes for CASSARPGGGYEQFF. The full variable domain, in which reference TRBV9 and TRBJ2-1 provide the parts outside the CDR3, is DSGVTQTPKHLITATGQRVTLRCSPRSGDLSVYWYQQSLDQGLQFLIQYYNGEERAKGNILERFSAQQFPDLHSELNLSSLELGDSALYFCASSARPGGGYEQFFGPGTRLTVL.

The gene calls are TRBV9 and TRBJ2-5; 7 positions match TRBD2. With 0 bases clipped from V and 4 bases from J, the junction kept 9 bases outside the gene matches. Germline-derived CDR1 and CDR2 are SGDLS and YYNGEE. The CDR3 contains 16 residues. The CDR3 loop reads CASSVGNGRIAETQYF. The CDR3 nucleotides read TGTGCCAGCAGCGTAGGTAACGGGAGGATTGCAGAGACCCAGTACTTC.

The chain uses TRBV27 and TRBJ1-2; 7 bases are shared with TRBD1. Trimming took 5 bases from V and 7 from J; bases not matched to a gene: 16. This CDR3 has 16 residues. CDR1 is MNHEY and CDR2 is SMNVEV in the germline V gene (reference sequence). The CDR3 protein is CASSPSPGTVLLGYTF. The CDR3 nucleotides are TGTGCCAGCAGTCCATCCCCCGGGACAGTTTTACTTGGCTACACCTTC.

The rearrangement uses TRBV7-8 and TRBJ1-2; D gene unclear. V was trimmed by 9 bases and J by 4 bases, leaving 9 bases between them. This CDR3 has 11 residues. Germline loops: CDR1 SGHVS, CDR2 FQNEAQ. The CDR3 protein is CASGGTYGYTF. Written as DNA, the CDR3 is TGTGCCAGTGGCGGAACCTATGGCTACACCTTC. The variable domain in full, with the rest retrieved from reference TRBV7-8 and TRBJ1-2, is GAGVSQSPRYKVAKRGQDVALRCDPISGHVSLFWYQQALGQGPEFLTYFQNEAQLDKSGLPSDRFFAERPEGSVSTLKIQRTQQEDSAVYLCASGGTYGYTFGSGTRLTVV.

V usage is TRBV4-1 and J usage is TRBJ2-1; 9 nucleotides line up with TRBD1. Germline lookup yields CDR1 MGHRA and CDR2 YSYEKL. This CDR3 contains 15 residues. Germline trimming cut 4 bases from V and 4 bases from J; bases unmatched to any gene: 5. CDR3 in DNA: TGCGCCAGCAGCCTCTTAGGGACAGGGTACAATGAGCAGTTCTTC. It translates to CASSLLGTGYNEQFF.

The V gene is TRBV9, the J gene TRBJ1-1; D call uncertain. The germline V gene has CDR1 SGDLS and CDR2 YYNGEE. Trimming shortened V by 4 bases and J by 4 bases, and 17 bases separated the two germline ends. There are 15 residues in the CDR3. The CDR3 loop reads CASSPPSGPGTEAFF. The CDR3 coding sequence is TGTGCCAGCAGCCCACCCAGTGGGCCAGGCACTGAAGCTTTCTTT.

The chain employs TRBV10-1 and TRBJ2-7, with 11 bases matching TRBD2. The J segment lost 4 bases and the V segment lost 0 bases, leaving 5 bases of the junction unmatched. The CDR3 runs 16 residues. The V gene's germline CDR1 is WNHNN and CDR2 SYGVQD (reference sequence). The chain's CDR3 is CASSESKASGRYEQYF. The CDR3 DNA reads TGCGCCAGCAGTGAGTCGAAGGCTAGCGGGAGGTACGAGCAGTACTTC.

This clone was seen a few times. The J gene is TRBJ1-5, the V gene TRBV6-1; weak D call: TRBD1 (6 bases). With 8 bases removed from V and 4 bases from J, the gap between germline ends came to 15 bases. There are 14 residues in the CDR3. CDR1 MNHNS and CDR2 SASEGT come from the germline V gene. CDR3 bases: TGTGCCAGCGGGGGAAAGGGGGTAAATCAGCCCCAGCATTTT. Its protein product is CASGGKGVNQPQHF.

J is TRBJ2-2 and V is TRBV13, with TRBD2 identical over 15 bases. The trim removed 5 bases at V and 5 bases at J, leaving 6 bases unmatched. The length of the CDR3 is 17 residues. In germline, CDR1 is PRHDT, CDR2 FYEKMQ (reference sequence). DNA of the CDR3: TGTGCCAGCAGCACGGGACTAGCGGGAGGAGGAACCGGGGAGCTGTTTTTT. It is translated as CASSTGLAGGGTGELFF.

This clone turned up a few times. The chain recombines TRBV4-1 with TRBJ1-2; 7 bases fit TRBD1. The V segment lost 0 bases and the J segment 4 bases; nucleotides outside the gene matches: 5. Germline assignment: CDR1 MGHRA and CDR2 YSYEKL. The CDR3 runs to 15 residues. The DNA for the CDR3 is TGCGCCAGCAGCCAAGATCGGGACAGAGTCTATGGCTACACCTTC. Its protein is CASSQDRDRVYGYTF.

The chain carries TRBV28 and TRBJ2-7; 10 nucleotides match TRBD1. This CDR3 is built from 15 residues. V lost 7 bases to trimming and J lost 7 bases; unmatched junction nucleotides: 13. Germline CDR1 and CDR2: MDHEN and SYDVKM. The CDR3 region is CASKTYGTGDWEQYF. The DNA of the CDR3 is TGTGCCAGCAAGACATACGGGACAGGGGACTGGGAGCAGTACTTC.

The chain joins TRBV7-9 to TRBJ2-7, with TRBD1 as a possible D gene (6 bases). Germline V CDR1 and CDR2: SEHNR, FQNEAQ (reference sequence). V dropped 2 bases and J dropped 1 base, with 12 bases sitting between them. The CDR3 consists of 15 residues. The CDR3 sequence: CASSLSSQGSYEQYF. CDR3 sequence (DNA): TGTGCCAGCAGCTTATCGTCACAGGGTTCCTACGAGCAGTACTTC.

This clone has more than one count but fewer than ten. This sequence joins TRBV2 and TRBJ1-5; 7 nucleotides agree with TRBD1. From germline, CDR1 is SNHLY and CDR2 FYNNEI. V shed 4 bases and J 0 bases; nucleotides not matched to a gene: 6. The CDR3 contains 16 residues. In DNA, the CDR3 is TGTGCCAGCAGTGGACAGGGCCCTTTTAGCAATCAGCCCCAGCATTTT. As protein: CASSGQGPFSNQPQHF. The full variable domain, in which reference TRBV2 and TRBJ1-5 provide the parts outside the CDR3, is EPEVTQTPSHQVTQMGQEVILRCVPISNHLYFYWYRQILGQKVEFLVSFYNNEISEKSEIFDDQFSVERPDGSNFTLKIRSTKLEDSAMYFCASSGQGPFSNQPQHFGDGTRLSIL.

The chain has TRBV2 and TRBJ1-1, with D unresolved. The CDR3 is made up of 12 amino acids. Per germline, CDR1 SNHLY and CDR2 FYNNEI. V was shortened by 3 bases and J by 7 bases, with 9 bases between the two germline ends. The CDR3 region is CASSEGSNEAFF. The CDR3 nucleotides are TGTGCCAGCAGTGAGGGCAGCAATGAAGCTTTCTTT.

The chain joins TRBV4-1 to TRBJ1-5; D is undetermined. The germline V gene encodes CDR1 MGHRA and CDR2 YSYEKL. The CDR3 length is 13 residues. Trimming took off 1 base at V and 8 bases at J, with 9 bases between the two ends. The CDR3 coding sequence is TGCGCCAGCAGCCAAGGGGAGGGCAAGCCCCAGCATTTT. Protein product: CASSQGEGKPQHF.

CDR3 in DNA: TGTGCCAGCACCCAACGGGACTCCCGTCATCAGCCCCAGCATTTT. This gives the protein CASTQRDSRHQPQHF. The chain has TRBV6-1 and TRBJ1-5; possibly TRBD1 for D (5 bases). The V gene lost 7 bases and the J gene lost 5 bases, with 18 bases spanning the gap. This CDR3 has 15 amino acids. The germline V gene encodes CDR1 MNHNS and CDR2 SASEGT.

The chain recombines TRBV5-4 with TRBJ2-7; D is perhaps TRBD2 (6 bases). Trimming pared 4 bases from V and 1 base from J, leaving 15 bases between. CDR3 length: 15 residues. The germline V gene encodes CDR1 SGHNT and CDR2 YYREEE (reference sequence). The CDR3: CASSGGTGSSYEQYF. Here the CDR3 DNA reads TGTGCCAGCAGCGGGGGGACTGGGTCGTCCTACGAGCAGTACTTC.

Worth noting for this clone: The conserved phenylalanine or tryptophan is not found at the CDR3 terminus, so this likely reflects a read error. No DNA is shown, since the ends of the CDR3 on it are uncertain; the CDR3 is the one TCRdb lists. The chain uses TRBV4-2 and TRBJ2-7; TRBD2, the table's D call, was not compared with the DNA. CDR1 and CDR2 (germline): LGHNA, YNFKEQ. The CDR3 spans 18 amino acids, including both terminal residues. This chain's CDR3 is CASSQDLGQRGLAGGPRI.

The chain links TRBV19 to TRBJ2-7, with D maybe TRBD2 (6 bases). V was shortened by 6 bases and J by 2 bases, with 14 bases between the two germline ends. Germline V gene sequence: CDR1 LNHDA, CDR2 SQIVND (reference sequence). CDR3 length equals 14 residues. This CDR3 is CASSGTSLTYEQYF. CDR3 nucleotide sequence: TGTGCCAGTAGCGGTACTAGCTTAACCTACGAGCAGTACTTC.

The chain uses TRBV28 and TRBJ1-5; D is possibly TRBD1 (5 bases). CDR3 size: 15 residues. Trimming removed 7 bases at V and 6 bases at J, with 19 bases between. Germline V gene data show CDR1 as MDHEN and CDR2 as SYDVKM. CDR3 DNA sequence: TGTGCCAGCAAAATGCCGGGACTAACGGCTCAGCCCCAGCATTTT. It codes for CASKMPGLTAQPQHF.